This entry lists 3 T cell receptor beta chains sequenced from one sample in a study of T-cell reconstitution after alpha-beta-depleted transplantation in children. Unique molecular identifiers were incorporated into the prepared TCRbeta library. Via MiXCR, TCRdb re-called the PCR reads, giving one row per CDR3 protein. The sample holds just over 200,000 distinct CDR3 sequences, 7.5% to 9.5% seen once. Material: PBMCs, mostly from graft donor cells, obtained 360 days after TCRalphabeta/CD19-depleted stem cell transplant. These receptors came from a male patient aged 2 to 9 who had a stem cell transplant for acute myeloid leukemia, so the T cells may come from the graft donor.

The sample holds many counts of this clonotype. The germline gene is not matched at one end of the junction; a read error may be the cause. V is TRBV29-1 and J is TRBJ2-5; TRBD2 might be the D (5 bases). Per germline, CDR1 SQVTM and CDR2 ANQGSEA. This CDR3 spans 11 amino acids. CDR3 in amino acids: CSVEVYGSQSF. The CDR3 region has the DNA TGCAGCGTTGAAGTTTATGGGAGTCAGAGCTTC.

This clonotype was picked up many times. CDR3 nucleotides: TGCGCCAGCAGCTTGGCCGTCGGACAGCCCCAGCATTTT. Translation gives CASSLAVGQPQHF. V usage is TRBV5-1 and J usage is TRBJ1-5; D is undetermined. CDR1 and CDR2 from the germline V gene are SGHRS and YFSETQ. The length of the CDR3 is 13 residues. The germline V and J ends were trimmed by 0 bases and 7 bases, with 8 bases remaining between them. The full variable domain, its missing parts supplied by reference TRBV5-1 and TRBJ1-5, is KAGVTQTPRYLIKTRGQQVTLSCSPISGHRSVSWYQQTPGQGLQFLFEYFSETQRNKGNFPGRFSGRQFSNSRSEMNVSTLELGDSALYLCASSLAVGQPQHFGDGTRLSIL.

This clonotype was found a few times. The chain couples TRBV19 to TRBJ2-2; 14 positions match TRBD2. Germline V gene lookup returns CDR1 LNHDA and CDR2 SQIVND (reference sequence). The V gene end was trimmed by 7 bases and the J gene end by 5 bases; junction bases not matched to a gene: 9. The CDR3 length is 17 residues. The CDR3 reads CASTPGLAGVGTGELFF. CDR3 bases: TGTGCCAGTACCCCGGGACTAGCGGGAGTAGGAACCGGGGAGCTGTTTTTT.